These 15 T cell receptor beta chains were all obtained from the same sample, sequenced in a study of cytomegalovirus exposure and HLA in healthy donors. Primers included in the PCR were 60 Vbeta and 13 Jbeta primers. Assay: immunoSEQ multiplex PCR; the TCRdb copy retains only in-frame clones and omits some. The sample has some 110,000 clones, less than 80% seen once. The sequencing sample was made of PBMCs. Source of these receptors: a woman between 40 and 55 years old in good health and CMV-seropositive.

There are a few counts of this clone. The V and J genes are TRBV5-1 and TRBJ2-3, with D unresolved. The CDR3 totals 16 residues. Trimming shortened V by 0 bases and J by 1 base, and 12 bases separated the two germline ends. Germline-derived CDR1 and CDR2 are SGHRS and YFSETQ. The CDR3: CASSLALRSGTDTQYF. Here the CDR3 DNA reads TGCGCCAGCAGCTTGGCATTGCGATCTGGCACAGATACGCAGTATTTT.

The J gene is TRBJ2-1, the V gene TRBV28; 10 bases are a match to TRBD1. CDR1 and CDR2 from the germline V gene are MDHEN and SYDVKM. V gave up 1 base and J gave up 1 base; unmatched junction bases: 10. The CDR3 consists of 19 residues. DNA of the CDR3: TGTGCCAGCAGTTTATTCGCGGCGGTGGGACAGGGGTCCTACAATGAGCAGTTCTTC. Its translation: CASSLFAAVGQGSYNEQFF.

The chain is built from TRBV11-1 and TRBJ1-1, with D perhaps TRBD1 (5 bases). Germline V gene data show CDR1 as SGHAT and CDR2 as FQDESV (reference sequence). The CDR3 runs 13 residues. V was cut by 5 bases and J by 0 bases, with 7 bases left in between. The CDR3 nucleotides read TGTGCCAGCAGCAAAGGGGTGAACACTGAAGCTTTCTTT. Its translation is CASSKGVNTEAFF.

The chain carries TRBV6-5 and TRBJ2-2; tentatively, D is TRBD1 (6 bases). The CDR3 has 13 amino acids. V gave up 10 bases and J gave up 1 base, with 10 bases separating them. The V gene's germline CDR1 is MNHEY and CDR2 SVGAGI. The CDR3 here is CAILGQNTGELFF. The CDR3, as DNA: TGTGCCATCCTGGGACAGAACACCGGGGAGCTGTTTTTT.

The rearrangement links TRBV5-1 to TRBJ1-4, with 11 bases fitting TRBD1. CDR3 length: 14 amino acids. J was trimmed by 7 bases and V by 4 bases; bases with no gene match: 3. Germline lookup yields CDR1 SGHRS and CDR2 YFSETQ. The CDR3 DNA follows: TGCGCCAGCAGCCTCGGGACAGGGGGTGAAAAACTGTTTTTT. Translating it yields CASSLGTGGEKLFF.

This clone was observed a few times. V usage is TRBV2 and J usage is TRBJ2-5; 8 bases match TRBD1. The CDR3 is 14 amino acids. Trimming cost V 6 bases and J 5 bases; bases outside gene matches: 8. CDR1 and CDR2 from the germline V gene are SNHLY and FYNNEI. CDR3 sequence reads: CASSEDREGETQYF. CDR3 DNA sequence: TGTGCCAGCAGCGAGGACAGGGAAGGGGAGACCCAGTACTTC.

This clone was observed a handful of times. The chain has TRBV28 and TRBJ2-1; 9 nucleotides line up with TRBD2. This CDR3 region has 17 residues. The germline gives CDR1 MDHEN, CDR2 SYDVKM. The V gene end was trimmed by 2 bases and the J gene end by 5 bases; junction bases not matched to a gene: 10. CDR3 residues: CASSLPLSGSKDNEQFF. The CDR3 DNA follows: TGTGCCAGCAGTTTACCCCTTAGCGGGAGTAAGGACAATGAGCAGTTCTTC.

This clone was counted between two and nine times. The rearrangement links TRBV29-1 to TRBJ2-6, with a weak D call TRBD1 (7 bases). The CDR3 runs to 17 residues. The germline gives CDR1 SQVTM, CDR2 ANQGSEA. Trimming left V 3 bases short and J 0 bases short, with 15 bases between. The CDR3 DNA reads TGCAGCGTTGATACGCCAGGGGGACTCTCTGGGGCCAACGTCCTGACTTTC. This gives the protein CSVDTPGGLSGANVLTF.

The rearrangement links TRBV13 to TRBJ1-4, with D unresolved. Germline CDR1 is PRHDT and CDR2 is FYEKMQ (reference sequence). V was trimmed by 4 bases and J by 6 bases, leaving 9 bases between them. This CDR3 spans 13 amino acids. The chain's CDR3 is CASSYGRHEKLFF. The CDR3 coding sequence is TGTGCCAGCAGCTACGGGAGGCATGAAAAACTGTTTTTT.

The rearrangement links TRBV4-1 to TRBJ2-2, with a possible D match to TRBD2 (6 bases). V was trimmed by 4 bases and J by 4 bases, leaving 16 bases between them. CDR1 and CDR2 from the germline V gene are MGHRA and YSYEKL. This CDR3 contains 16 residues. The CDR3 bases are TGCGCCAGCAGCCGGAGGACGGGAGTCGGCACCGGGGAGCTGTTTTTT. It yields the protein CASSRRTGVGTGELFF.

The rearrangement uses TRBV9 and TRBJ2-2; the D is unclear. V lost 4 bases and J lost 6, with 16 bases in between. The CDR3 runs 15 residues. Germline V gives CDR1 SGDLS, CDR2 YYNGEE. CDR3 sequence: CASSPVSTTPGELFF. CDR3 DNA sequence: TGTGCCAGCAGCCCCGTGAGCACCACGCCCGGGGAGCTGTTTTTT.

This rearrangement joins TRBV19 to TRBJ2-7; 8 bases align to TRBD1. Germline V gene data show CDR1 as LNHDA and CDR2 as SQIVND (reference sequence). The CDR3 spans 12 residues. Germline trimming cut 5 bases from V and 5 bases from J; bases unmatched to any gene: 2. The CDR3 here is CASSAGQDEQYF. Here the CDR3 DNA reads TGTGCCAGTAGTGCGGGACAGGACGAGCAGTACTTC.

The chain couples TRBV28 to TRBJ2-3, with 8 bases aligning to TRBD2. The ends lost 6 bases at V and 6 bases at J; junction bases unmatched: 5. The CDR3 extends over 13 amino acids. Looked up from germline, CDR1 is MDHEN and CDR2 is SYDVKM. The chain's CDR3 is CASRLTSADTQYF. Written as DNA, the CDR3 is TGTGCCAGCAGATTGACTAGCGCGGATACGCAGTATTTT.

The chain joins TRBV19 to TRBJ2-4; TRBD2 might be the D (7 bases). Germline CDR1 is LNHDA and CDR2 is SQIVND (reference sequence). The length of the CDR3 is 14 residues. V lost 2 bases, J lost 8 bases, and 13 bases lay in between. The CDR3 loop is CASSIIGGLDIQYF. CDR3 in DNA: TGTGCCAGTAGTATAATCGGGGGGCTAGACATTCAGTACTTC.

The genes are TRBV4-2 and TRBJ1-4; 11 bases line up with TRBD1. The length of the CDR3 is 18 residues. J lost 7 bases, V lost 2 bases, and 12 bases had no gene match. Germline lookup yields CDR1 LGHNA and CDR2 YNFKEQ. The CDR3: CASSQTNRDRGSGEKLFF. DNA for the CDR3: TGTGCCAGCAGCCAAACAAACCGGGACAGGGGGTCGGGTGAAAAACTGTTTTTT.